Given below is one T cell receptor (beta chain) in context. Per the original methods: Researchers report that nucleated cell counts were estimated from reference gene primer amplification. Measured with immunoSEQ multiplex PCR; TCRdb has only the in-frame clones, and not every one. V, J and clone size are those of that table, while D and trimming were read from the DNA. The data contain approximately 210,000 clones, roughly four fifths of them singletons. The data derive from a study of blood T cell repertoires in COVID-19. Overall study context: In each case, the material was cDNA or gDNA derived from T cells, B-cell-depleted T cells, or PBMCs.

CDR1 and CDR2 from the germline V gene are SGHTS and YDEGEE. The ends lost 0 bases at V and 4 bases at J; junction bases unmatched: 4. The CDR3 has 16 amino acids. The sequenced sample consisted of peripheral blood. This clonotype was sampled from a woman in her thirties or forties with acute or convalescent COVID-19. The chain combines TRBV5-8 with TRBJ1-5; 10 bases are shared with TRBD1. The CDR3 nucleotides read TGTGCCAGCAGCTTGGGGGACAGGGGCCCTAATCAGCCCCAGCATTTT. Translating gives CASSLGDRGPNQPQHF.